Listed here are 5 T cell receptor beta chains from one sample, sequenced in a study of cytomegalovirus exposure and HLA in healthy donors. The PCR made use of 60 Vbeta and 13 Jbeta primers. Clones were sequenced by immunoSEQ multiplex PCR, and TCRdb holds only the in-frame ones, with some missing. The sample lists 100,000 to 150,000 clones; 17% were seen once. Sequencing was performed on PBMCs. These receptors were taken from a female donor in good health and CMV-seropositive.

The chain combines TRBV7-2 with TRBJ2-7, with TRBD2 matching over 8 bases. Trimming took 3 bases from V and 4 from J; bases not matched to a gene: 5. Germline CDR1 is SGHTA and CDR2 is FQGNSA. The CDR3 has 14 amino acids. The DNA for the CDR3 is TGTGCCAGCAGCTTCTCGGGAGGGGGATACGAGCAGTACTTC. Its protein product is CASSFSGGGYEQYF.

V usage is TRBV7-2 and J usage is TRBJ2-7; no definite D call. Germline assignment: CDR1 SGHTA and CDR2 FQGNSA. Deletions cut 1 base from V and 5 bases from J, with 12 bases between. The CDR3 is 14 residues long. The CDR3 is CASSLVYFVDEQYF. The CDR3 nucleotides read TGTGCCAGCAGCTTAGTCTACTTCGTCGACGAGCAGTACTTC.

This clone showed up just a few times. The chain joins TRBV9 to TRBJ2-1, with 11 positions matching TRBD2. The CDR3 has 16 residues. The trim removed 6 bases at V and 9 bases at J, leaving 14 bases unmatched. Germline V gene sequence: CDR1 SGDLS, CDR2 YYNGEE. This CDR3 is CASTKLAGARPGEQFF. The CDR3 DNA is TGTGCCAGCACCAAACTAGCGGGGGCCCGACCGGGTGAGCAGTTCTTC.

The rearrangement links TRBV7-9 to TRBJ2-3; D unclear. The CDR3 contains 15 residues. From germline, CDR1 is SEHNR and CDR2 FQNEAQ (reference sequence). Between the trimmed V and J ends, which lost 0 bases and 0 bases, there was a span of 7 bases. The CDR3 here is CASSLAQASTDTQYF. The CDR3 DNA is TGTGCCAGCAGCTTAGCCCAGGCCAGCACAGATACGCAGTATTTT. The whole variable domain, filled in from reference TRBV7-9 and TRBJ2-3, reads DTGVSQNPRHKITKRGQNVTFRCDPISEHNRLYWYRQTLGQGPEFLTYFQNEAQLEKSRLLSDRFSAERPKGSFSTLEIQRTEQGDSAMYLCASSLAQASTDTQYFGPGTRLTVL.

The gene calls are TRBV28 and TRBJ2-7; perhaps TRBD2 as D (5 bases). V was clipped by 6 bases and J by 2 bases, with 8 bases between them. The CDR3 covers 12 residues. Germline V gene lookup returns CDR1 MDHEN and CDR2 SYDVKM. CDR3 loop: CASRYGTYEQYF. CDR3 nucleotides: TGTGCCAGCAGATACGGGACCTACGAGCAGTACTTC.